The entry below describes one TCR beta chain. Its target is unknown. The junction departs from germline at one end; a sequencing error may be responsible. The researchers obtained blood RNA from unsorted whole blood and also extracted germline DNA. This CDR3 contains 15 residues. This entry belongs to a study of tumor-infiltrating lymphocytes in primary liver carcinoma. The wider study: Stage T1-T3 N0M0 tumors spanned about 4.2 to 10 cm.

Findings and limits, study-wide: Tumors had a significantly higher top-250-clone fraction than blood (p = 0.039).

A constant-region primer served to make TCR beta cDNA from about 0.5 ug total RNA. Generation of the TCR beta libraries relied on three nested multiplex PCR rounds using slightly modified ARM-PCR. The opening two PCR rounds, approximately 10 cycles each, paired TRBV1-TRBV30 forward primers with a C-beta reverse primer. TCRdb re-derived calls from the multiplex PCR reads in MiXCR, one entry per CDR3 protein. Among 250,000 to 350,000 distinct CDR3 sequences listed, around three fifths were seen once. Sequencing was carried out using peripheral blood. This receptor was taken from a woman aged 25 to 39 with primary liver carcinoma and hepatitis B virus infection. The chain uses TRBV5-3 and TRBJ1-2; D call uncertain. TRBV5-3 is noted as an ORF with a role that remains uncertain. CDR3 sequence reads: CTRSPDPEGNYGYTF. CDR3 sequence (DNA): TGTACCAGAAGCCCGGACCCAGAGGGTAACTATGGCTACACCTTC.